Below are 27 T cell receptor beta chains sequenced from a single sample in a study of blood T cell repertoires in COVID-19 (dated by TCRdb to the early 2020s). The library was produced with the immunoSEQ multiplex PCR assay. In its TCRdb copy, this immuneACCESS table keeps in-frame sequences only and misses some clones. Where compared with another copy, unresolved V genes explain less than half of these, and the others have no known cause. This sample gives 150,000 to 200,000 clones in total; 80% to 85% of them show up just once. The top ten clones comprise around 5.2% of the sample. The specimen sequenced was peripheral blood. The source of these receptors is a woman in her thirties with acute or convalescent COVID-19.

The rearrangement uses TRBV14 and TRBJ2-7; no clear D. Germline V lookup: CDR1 SGHDN, CDR2 FVKESK. Trimming shortened V by 3 bases and J by 6 bases, and 6 bases separated the two germline ends. There are 11 residues in the CDR3. CDR3: CASSHGGEQYF. CDR3 bases: TGTGCCAGCAGCCACGGCGGCGAGCAGTACTTC. The whole variable domain, remainder taken from reference TRBV14 and TRBJ2-7, is EAGVTQFPSHSVIEKGQTVTLRCDPISGHDNLYWYRRVMGKEIKFLLHFVKESKQDESGMPNNRFLAERTGGTYSTLKVQPAELEDSGVYFCASSHGGEQYFGPGTRLTVT.

J is TRBJ1-1 and V is TRBV2, with D possibly being TRBD1 (5 bases). The V and J ends lost 5 bases and 5 bases respectively, with 12 bases between them. The CDR3 totals 13 residues. The V gene's germline CDR1 is SNHLY and CDR2 FYNNEI. The CDR3 spells CASSPQGRTEAFF. The CDR3 DNA is TGTGCCAGCAGTCCTCAGGGCAGGACTGAAGCTTTCTTT. The full variable domain, rest sourced from reference TRBV2 and TRBJ1-1, is EPEVTQTPSHQVTQMGQEVILRCVPISNHLYFYWYRQILGQKVEFLVSFYNNEISEKSEIFDDQFSVERPDGSNFTLKIRSTKLEDSAMYFCASSPQGRTEAFFGQGTRLTVV.

V and J are TRBV6-6 and TRBJ2-7; 7 bases are shared with TRBD1. The CDR3 length is 13 residues. V shed 7 bases and J 1 base; nucleotides not matched to a gene: 4. CDR1 is MNHNY and CDR2 is SVGAGI in the germline V gene (reference sequence). CDR3 in DNA: TGTGCCAGCACCCAGACAGGGTCCTACGAGCAGTACTTC. It yields the protein CASTQTGSYEQYF.

In its sample, this clone was seen a few times. This chain uses TRBV6-2 or TRBV6-3 with TRBJ1-2; the match to TRBD1 covers 8 bases. The CDR3 runs to 17 residues. The V gene's germline CDR1 is MNHEY and CDR2 SVGEGT. V dropped 1 base and J dropped 8; count of bases not matched to a gene: 15. CDR3 sequence (DNA): TGTGCCAGCAGTTACTTGCGGACAGGGACCACAGGGGAAGGCTACACCTTC. The encoded protein is CASSYLRTGTTGEGYTF.

CDR3 in DNA: TGTGCCAGCAGCGGAGGGTTCGGCAATCAGCCCCAGCATTTT. Its translation: CASSGGFGNQPQHF. V and J are TRBV7-2 and TRBJ1-5; D ambiguous. The V gene's germline CDR1 is SGHTA and CDR2 FQGNSA. CDR3 length equals 14 residues. V dropped 5 bases and J dropped 2 bases, with 10 bases sitting between them.

The chain has TRBV20-1 and TRBJ2-1; TRBD1 agrees at 9 bases. V trimming: 3 bases; J trimming: 1 base; junction bases outside the gene matches: 7. The CDR3 length is 16 residues. From germline, CDR1 is DFQATT and CDR2 SNEGSKA (reference sequence). DNA of the CDR3: TGCAGTGCTAGTTCCCGGACAGGGGAGTCCTACAATGAGCAGTTCTTC. Amino acids: CSASSRTGESYNEQFF.

This chain uses TRBV27 with TRBJ1-2, with a possible D match to TRBD1 (5 bases). The germline gives CDR1 MNHEY, CDR2 SMNVEV (reference sequence). Trimming took off 2 bases at V and 0 bases at J, with 16 bases between the two ends. CDR3 size: 17 residues. The CDR3 reads CASSLGAGGRANYGYTF. The CDR3 DNA sequence: TGTGCCAGCAGTTTAGGGGCAGGTGGCCGAGCTAACTATGGCTACACCTTC.

The chain joins TRBV10-1 to TRBJ2-3; maybe TRBD1 (6 bases). The V end was cut by 5 bases, the J end by 9 bases, with 15 bases between. The CDR3 runs 13 residues. CDR1 is WNHNN and CDR2 is SYGVQD in the germline V gene (reference sequence). DNA for the CDR3: TGCGCCAGCAGTATTAACAGGGAAGGAACGCAGTATTTT. Translation: CASSINREGTQYF.

This clone was observed a few times. This chain connects TRBV5-6 to TRBJ1-5; a weak D match, TRBD1 (5 bases). Germline lookup yields CDR1 SGHDT and CDR2 YYEEEE. V lost 4 bases and J lost 1, with 21 bases in between. This CDR3 region has 18 residues. CDR3 loop: CASSPRATKGRSNQPQHF. The CDR3 region has the DNA TGTGCCAGCAGCCCCAGGGCCACGAAGGGAAGGAGCAATCAGCCCCAGCATTTT. Drawing the rest from reference TRBV5-6 and TRBJ1-5, the complete variable domain is DAGVTQSPTHLIKTRGQQVTLRCSPKSGHDTVSWYQQALGQGPQFIFQYYEEEERQRGNFPDRFSGHQFPNYSSELNVNALLLGDSALYLCASSPRATKGRSNQPQHFGDGTRLSIL.

This chain uses TRBV3-1 (or the pseudogene TRBV3-2) with TRBJ2-7; D is ambiguous. With 0 bases removed from V and 0 bases from J, the gap between germline ends came to 9 bases. The CDR3 has 15 amino acids. CDR1 is LGHDT and CDR2 is YNNKEL in the germline V gene (reference sequence). Here the CDR3 DNA reads TGTGCCAGCAGCCAAGAGGGCACGTTCTCCTACGAGCAGTACTTC. It is translated as CASSQEGTFSYEQYF.

A note on this clone: At the DNA level, this CDR3 is encoded by other sequences in the same sample as well. For the CDR3, the DNA is TGTGCCAGCAGGCTGGGCGAGACCCAGTACTTC. The encoded protein is CASRLGETQYF. The chain combines TRBV6-5 with TRBJ2-5; D is unclear. V shed 6 bases and J shed 5 bases, with 7 bases lying between them. The CDR3 runs to 11 residues. CDR1 is MNHEY, CDR2 SVGAGI, per germline.

CDR3 sequence: CASSSSGTGVTEQYF. CDR3 DNA sequence: TGCGCCAGCAGCTCGTCCGGGACAGGGGTGACTGAGCAGTACTTC. V gene TRBV5-1 combines with J gene TRBJ2-7; 10 bases align to TRBD1. V was pared by 3 bases and J by 7 bases, with 10 bases of the junction left unmatched. CDR1 is SGHRS, CDR2 YFSETQ, per germline. The CDR3 contains 15 residues.

This chain links TRBV4-3 with TRBJ2-1; 9 nucleotides line up with TRBD2. Trimming took 4 bases from V and 2 from J; bases not matched to a gene: 3. CDR1 is LGHNA, CDR2 YSLEER, per germline. The CDR3 is 15 amino acids. CDR3: CASSPGLAPYNEQFF. The CDR3 nucleotides are TGCGCCAGCAGCCCGGGACTAGCCCCCTACAATGAGCAGTTCTTC.

The chain employs TRBV5-4 and TRBJ2-7; perhaps TRBD1 as D (6 bases). The V end lost 4 bases, the J end lost 2 bases, and 7 bases lay between the germline ends. The CDR3 runs 12 residues. Germline CDR1 SGHNT, CDR2 YYREEE (reference sequence). The CDR3 protein is CASSGGPYEQYF. In DNA, the CDR3 is TGTGCCAGCAGCGGGGGCCCCTACGAGCAGTACTTC. The whole variable domain, filled in from reference TRBV5-4 and TRBJ2-7, reads ETGVTQSPTHLIKTRGQQVTLRCSSQSGHNTVSWYQQALGQGPQFIFQYYREEENGRGNFPPRFSGLQFPNYSSELNVNALELDDSALYLCASSGGPYEQYFGPGTRLTVT.

The chain joins TRBV4-2 to TRBJ2-2; 8 positions match TRBD2. Germline V CDR1 and CDR2: LGHNA, YNFKEQ. The CDR3 runs 16 residues. V shed 4 bases and J 7 bases; nucleotides not matched to a gene: 11. This CDR3 reads CASSPQGLGVSGELFF. DNA for the CDR3: TGTGCCAGCAGCCCCCAGGGACTAGGGGTGAGCGGGGAGCTGTTTTTT.

This sequence joins TRBV3-1 (or the pseudogene TRBV3-2) and TRBJ2-5; possibly TRBD2 for D (6 bases). The ends were cut back, 5 bases at V and 4 bases at J, with 11 bases in the middle. The CDR3 length is 13 residues. Germline V gene data show CDR1 as LGHDT and CDR2 as YNNKEL (reference sequence). The CDR3 bases are TGTGCCAGCAGCTTTGGGGGGAGAGAGACCCAGTACTTC. Protein sequence: CASSFGGRETQYF.

The CDR3: CASYTRGTGSYEQYF. DNA of the CDR3: TGTGCCAGCTACACGCGTGGGACAGGTAGTTACGAGCAGTACTTC. The V call is TRBV27, the J call TRBJ2-7; 8 bases are shared with TRBD1. Germline V gene data show CDR1 as MNHEY and CDR2 as SMNVEV (reference sequence). V lost 8 bases, J lost 4 bases, and 13 bases stayed unmatched. CDR3 size: 15 residues.

The chain employs TRBV2 and TRBJ1-2, with D uncertain. CDR1 and CDR2 from the germline V gene are SNHLY and FYNNEI. This CDR3 region has 13 residues. The V gene lost 6 bases and the J gene lost 6 bases, with 14 bases spanning the gap. This CDR3 reads CASRKWLQDGYTF. The DNA for the CDR3 is TGTGCCAGCAGGAAGTGGCTGCAGGATGGCTACACCTTC.

The chain recombines TRBV12-3 or TRBV12-4 with TRBJ1-2; a weak D match, TRBD1 (5 bases). The CDR3 length is 13 residues. V lost 7 bases, J lost 3 bases, and 12 bases lay in between. This CDR3 is CASKRGSDYGYTF. The CDR3 DNA is TGTGCCAGCAAAAGGGGTTCCGACTATGGCTACACCTTC.

V gene TRBV19 combines with J gene TRBJ2-7, with D unclear. Germline V gene data show CDR1 as LNHDA and CDR2 as SQIVND (reference sequence). This CDR3 is 13 amino acids long. Trimming took off 5 bases at V and 0 bases at J, with 8 bases between the two ends. The CDR3 sequence is CASSLDISYEQYF. CDR3 in DNA: TGTGCCAGTAGTCTCGACATCTCCTACGAGCAGTACTTC.

The chain links TRBV4-2 to TRBJ1-6; 9 nucleotides line up with TRBD1. Germline lookup yields CDR1 LGHNA and CDR2 YNFKEQ. The V segment lost 3 bases and the J segment 9 bases; nucleotides outside the gene matches: 6. The CDR3 has 15 residues. The CDR3 loop reads CASSHRDREGSPLHF. The CDR3 DNA is TGTGCCAGCAGCCATAGGGACAGGGAAGGTTCACCCCTCCACTTT.

This clone was found once. V is TRBV21-1 and J is TRBJ2-2; the D call of TRBD2 is as the table states it, not checked on the DNA. TRBV21-1 is recorded as a pseudogene. The CDR3 extends over 17 amino acids. The CDR3 nucleotides read TGTGCCAGCAGCAAAGCGGTTAATACGGGGAACACCGGGGAGCTGTTTTTT. Amino acids: CASSKAVNTGNTGELFF.

The chain employs TRBV5-1 and TRBJ2-1; TRBD2 agrees at 8 bases. The CDR3 is 14 amino acids. Germline-derived CDR1 and CDR2 are SGHRS and YFSETQ. The junction had 7 bases not matched to a gene; V was cut back by 0 bases and J by 11 bases. The chain's CDR3 is CASSLGDGRGQQFF. For the CDR3, the DNA is TGCGCCAGCAGCTTGGGGGACGGGAGGGGTCAGCAGTTCTTC.

The gene calls are TRBV29-1 and TRBJ2-5; no firm D call. Looked up from germline, CDR1 is SQVTM and CDR2 is ANQGSEA. CDR3 length: 15 amino acids. V shed 2 bases and J shed 0 bases, with 13 bases lying between them. CDR3 loop: CSVERVGSYQETQYF. The CDR3 DNA is TGCAGCGTTGAACGGGTCGGATCGTACCAAGAGACCCAGTACTTC.

The J gene is TRBJ2-7, the V gene TRBV27; 10 bases map to TRBD1. The V gene end was trimmed by 5 bases and the J gene end by 5 bases; junction bases not matched to a gene: 12. Germline values: CDR1 MNHEY, CDR2 SMNVEV (reference sequence). This CDR3 has 16 residues. CDR3 amino acids: CASSASDRGRLNEQYF. CDR3 coding DNA: TGTGCCAGCAGTGCGTCCGACAGGGGGCGGTTGAACGAGCAGTACTTC.

The rearrangement links TRBV6-1 to TRBJ2-1; D remains ambiguous. The CDR3 loop spans 16 amino acids. The V end lost 4 bases, the J end lost 0 bases, and 13 bases lay between the germline ends. Germline V gene data show CDR1 as MNHNS and CDR2 as SASEGT. The CDR3 DNA reads TGTGCCAGCAGTGTTAAAGCGATTGGCTCCTACAATGAGCAGTTCTTC. Translating it yields CASSVKAIGSYNEQFF.

The V gene is TRBV28, the J gene TRBJ2-5, with a possible D match to TRBD1 (7 bases). V was shortened by 6 bases and J by 1 base, with 15 bases between the two germline ends. CDR1 is MDHEN and CDR2 is SYDVKM in the germline V gene. This CDR3 has 15 amino acids. CDR3 in amino acids: CASRAGQQVQETQYF. In nucleotides, the CDR3 is TGTGCCAGCAGGGCGGGACAGCAAGTCCAAGAGACCCAGTACTTC.